This T cell receptor (beta chain) was documented in a study of Ad26.COV2.S vaccination and SARS-CoV-2 variants. About the research overall: Sample donor was a member of the COV1001 Ad26.COV2.S trial arm. The study's findings and limits: The breadth of spike-specific CD8+ and CD4+ T cell responses after vaccination was reportedly substantial.

Trimming removed 3 bases at V and 9 bases at J, with 21 bases between. Germline V lookup: CDR1 DFQATT, CDR2 SNEGSKA (reference sequence). The CDR3 covers 15 residues. With respect to this clone: Its antigen remains unidentified.

As for treatment: roughly 19 received Ad26.COV2.S at low or high dose, single or two shots; five or six received placebo; per-sample allocation not given. On day 63 after the first injection, vaccine and placebo recipients gave samples. Here immunoSEQ multiplex PCR was the method, and the copy in TCRdb shows in-frame clones only, minus some. Of 320,000 or so clones listed, 85% to 90% are singletons. The material was peripheral blood, obtained in a trial of Ad26.COV2.S vaccine versus placebo. This chain joins TRBV20-1 and TRBJ2-1, with D perhaps TRBD2 (6 bases). The receptor was isolated from a person between 18 and 65 years old who received the Ad26.COV2.S COVID-19 vaccine or a placebo. The CDR3 loop is CSASFVGRGSGEQFF. The CDR3 nucleotides are TGCAGTGCTAGTTTTGTGGGCCGGGGGTCTGGTGAGCAGTTCTTC.